The T cell receptor (beta chain) described here comes from a study of PD-1 blockade in classical Hodgkin lymphoma. The study, taken as a whole, reports: A significant rise in TCR diversity was seen by C4D1 for CD4+ cells but not for CD8+ cells.

Every patient was affected by relapse after autologous stem cell transplantation, while exposure to brentuximab vedotin was not uniform. The V segment lost 0 bases and the J segment 1 base; nucleotides outside the gene matches: 2. Germline V gene sequence: CDR1 SGHNT, CDR2 YYREEE (reference sequence). This CDR3 has 15 residues. Measured with immunoSEQ multiplex PCR; TCRdb has only the in-frame clones, and not every one. Here the sample spans around 40,000 clones, about 77% being singletons. A note on this clone: Its antigen is still unknown. Other nucleotide sequences from this sample produce the same CDR3.

The TCR originated in a human donor with classical Hodgkin lymphoma. The chain carries TRBV5-4 and TRBJ2-3; 7 bases match TRBD1. This sample comprised peripheral blood mononuclear cells (PBMCs), obtained at baseline. The CDR3: CASSLEGQGTDTQYF. The CDR3 DNA follows: TGTGCCAGCAGCTTGGAAGGACAGGGCACAGATACGCAGTATTTT.